One TCR beta chain is described in this entry. The sample carries other DNA sequences with the same CDR3. Method: immunoSEQ multiplex PCR; TCRdb's copy keeps in-frame clones and lacks some. The profile covers around 49,000 clones, with around nine tenths appearing a single time and about 9.3% taken by the ten largest. These data come from a study of OX40 agonist ivuxolimab in advanced cancers. This TCR was sampled from an adult with an advanced solid tumor such as melanoma, head and neck, liver or kidney cancer. The material sequenced was CD4+ or CD8+ T cells sorted from blood, taken in a trial of the OX40 agonist ivuxolimab.

The CDR3 here is CASSPGTGPYNEQFF. For the CDR3, the DNA is TGTGCCAGCAGCCCCGGGACAGGGCCTTACAATGAGCAGTTCTTC. The chain links TRBV27 to TRBJ2-1; 9 nucleotides align to TRBD1. V dropped 6 bases and J dropped 4; count of bases not matched to a gene: 7. In germline, CDR1 is MNHEY, CDR2 SMNVEV (reference sequence). This CDR3 is 15 amino acids long.